Below are 14 T cell receptor beta chains sequenced from a single sample in a study of blood T cell repertoires in COVID-19. TCRdb's table, derived via immunoSEQ multiplex PCR, lists solely in-frame clones and lacks some. The sample shows 150,000 to 200,000 clones, about 88% of them seen only once. Sample: peripheral blood. The receptors come from a woman over 75 with acute or convalescent COVID-19.

The chain uses TRBV28 and TRBJ2-7; 10 bases match TRBD1. Germline CDR1 MDHEN, CDR2 SYDVKM. The ends lost 6 bases at V and 7 bases at J; junction bases unmatched: 12. CDR3 length equals 15 residues. The CDR3 sequence is CASRPGTGTGVEQYF. In DNA form, the CDR3 reads TGTGCCAGCAGACCCGGTACCGGGACAGGGGTGGAGCAGTACTTC.

The chain uses TRBV3-1 (or the pseudogene TRBV3-2) and TRBJ1-4, with TRBD1 as a possible D gene (5 bases). The germline V and J ends were trimmed by 5 bases and 4 bases, with 14 bases remaining between them. The CDR3 has 15 amino acids. Germline V gives CDR1 LGHDT, CDR2 YNNKEL (reference sequence). The CDR3 coding sequence is TGTGCCAGCAGCGGGCGGGGCAGGGTTAATGAAAAACTGTTTTTT. Amino acid sequence: CASSGRGRVNEKLFF.

This clone was counted between two and nine times. The V gene is TRBV28, the J gene TRBJ1-5; D is unresolved. The germline V and J ends were trimmed by 6 bases and 7 bases, with 10 bases remaining between them. This CDR3 is 12 amino acids long. Germline values: CDR1 MDHEN, CDR2 SYDVKM. CDR3 loop: CASRSTGQPQHF. The CDR3 DNA reads as TGTGCCAGCAGGTCCACGGGGCAGCCCCAGCATTTT.

The chain is built from TRBV2 and TRBJ1-4; the match to TRBD1 covers 7 bases. In germline, CDR1 is SNHLY, CDR2 FYNNEI. V trimming: 8 bases; J trimming: 7 bases; junction bases outside the gene matches: 7. This CDR3 spans 13 amino acids. The CDR3 loop is CASSDRVGEKLFF. For the CDR3, the DNA is TGTGCCAGCTCCGACAGGGTGGGTGAAAAACTGTTTTTT.

The genes are TRBV7-9 and TRBJ2-7; D gene uncertain. CDR3 size: 12 residues. The V and J ends lost 1 base and 4 bases respectively, with 5 bases between them. Germline V lookup: CDR1 SEHNR, CDR2 FQNEAQ (reference sequence). The CDR3 sequence is CASSLGAYEQYF. CDR3 nucleotides: TGTGCCAGCAGCTTAGGCGCTTACGAGCAGTACTTC. The full variable domain, rest sourced from reference TRBV7-9 and TRBJ2-7, is DTGVSQNPRHKITKRGQNVTFRCDPISEHNRLYWYRQTLGQGPEFLTYFQNEAQLEKSRLLSDRFSAERPKGSFSTLEIQRTEQGDSAMYLCASSLGAYEQYFGPGTRLTVT.

This clone was counted a few times. The chain employs TRBV27 and TRBJ2-4; D gene unclear. CDR1 and CDR2 from the germline V gene are MNHEY and SMNVEV (reference sequence). This CDR3 spans 17 amino acids. Trimming left V 5 bases short and J 1 base short, with 18 bases between. CDR3: CASSPNLPLRAKNIQYF. CDR3 in DNA: TGTGCCAGCAGTCCCAATCTGCCCCTGCGCGCCAAAAACATTCAGTACTTC.

The chain has TRBV3-1 (or the pseudogene TRBV3-2) and TRBJ2-7; 15 nucleotides agree with TRBD2. The junction had 10 bases not matched to a gene; V was cut back by 4 bases and J by 12 bases. This CDR3 spans 15 amino acids. Per germline, CDR1 LGHDT and CDR2 YNNKEL (reference sequence). The CDR3 DNA reads as TGTGCCAGCAGCCTTTCCGGGACTAGCGGGAGGTTAATGTACTTC. It is translated as CASSLSGTSGRLMYF.

CDR3 sequence: CASSLKTGSAYEQYF. The CDR3 DNA reads TGTGCCAGCAGCTTAAAAACAGGGTCGGCCTACGAGCAGTACTTC. The chain employs TRBV5-4 and TRBJ2-7; tentatively, D is TRBD1 (6 bases). Germline V gene lookup returns CDR1 SGHNT and CDR2 YYREEE (reference sequence). V gave up 2 bases and J gave up 2 bases, with 14 bases separating them. The CDR3 runs 15 residues. The full variable domain, in which reference TRBV5-4 and TRBJ2-7 provide the parts outside the CDR3, is ETGVTQSPTHLIKTRGQQVTLRCSSQSGHNTVSWYQQALGQGPQFIFQYYREEENGRGNFPPRFSGLQFPNYSSELNVNALELDDSALYLCASSLKTGSAYEQYFGPGTRLTVT.

This chain uses TRBV5-1 with TRBJ1-6; the D gene is possibly TRBD1 (6 bases). The V end was cut by 4 bases, the J end by 6 bases, with 17 bases between. The CDR3 runs 16 residues. Germline lookup yields CDR1 SGHRS and CDR2 YFSETQ. The CDR3: CASSRTFDRFNSPLHF. CDR3 in DNA: TGCGCCAGCAGCAGAACCTTTGACAGGTTTAATTCACCCCTCCACTTT.

The genes are TRBV11-2 and TRBJ2-3; the match to TRBD1 covers 10 bases. The V gene end was trimmed by 5 bases and the J gene end by 6 bases; junction bases not matched to a gene: 11. The CDR3 covers 16 residues. CDR1 is SGHAT and CDR2 is FQNNGV in the germline V gene. CDR3 nucleotide sequence: TGTGCCAGCAGCGCGAGTTCCGGGACAGGGGTGGATACGCAGTATTTT. Its protein is CASSASSGTGVDTQYF.

This rearrangement joins TRBV5-6 to TRBJ1-2, with TRBD1 identical over 9 bases. Germline CDR1 and CDR2: SGHDT and YYEEEE. V shed 3 bases, J shed 4 bases, and the junction held 4 bases outside the gene matches. The CDR3 runs to 14 residues. For the CDR3, the DNA is TGTGCCAGCAGCTCGGGACAGGGTATCTATGGCTACACCTTC. This codes for CASSSGQGIYGYTF.

This sequence joins TRBV7-2 and TRBJ1-2; tentative D call: TRBD1 (6 bases). Trimming removed 6 bases from V and 3 bases from J, with 20 bases in between. The germline CDR1 and CDR2 sequences are SGHTA and FQGNSA. The CDR3 runs to 16 residues. CDR3 sequence reads: CASSPAIQGYHYGYTF. CDR3 nucleotides: TGTGCCAGCAGTCCCGCAATACAGGGATATCACTATGGCTACACCTTC.

This clone was detected only a few times. The chain joins TRBV7-9 to TRBJ2-3, with D possibly TRBD2 on 5 matching bases. CDR1 and CDR2 (germline): SEHNR, FQNEAQ (reference sequence). The CDR3 consists of 15 residues. Trimming took 2 bases from V and 4 from J, leaving 13 bases between them. DNA for the CDR3: TGTGCCAGCAGCTTATTGGCGGGCACTTCAGATACGCAGTATTTT. This gives the protein CASSLLAGTSDTQYF.

This clone was counted between two and nine times. The genes are TRBV4-1 and TRBJ1-6; D is unresolved. The CDR3 loop spans 17 amino acids. Germline lookup yields CDR1 MGHRA and CDR2 YSYEKL. With 1 base removed from V and 0 bases from J, the gap between germline ends came to 10 bases. The CDR3 reads CASSQGRISSYNSPLHF. The CDR3 DNA reads TGCGCCAGCAGCCAAGGCAGGATCAGCTCCTATAATTCACCCCTCCACTTT.